Shown below are 22 T cell receptor beta chains from a single sample sequenced in a study of cytomegalovirus exposure and HLA in healthy donors. The study ran its PCR with 60 Vbeta and 13 Jbeta primers. Clones were read by immunoSEQ multiplex PCR, and TCRdb kept only the in-frame ones, dropping some. The sample has 100,000 to 150,000 clones, 65% to 80% seen once. Sequenced material: PBMCs. The receptor source for this set is a man younger than 40 in good health and CMV-seronegative.

The CDR3 is CASSLTAGGSGNTIYF. The CDR3 DNA is TGTGCCAGCAGCTTAACAGCAGGGGGGTCTGGAAACACCATATATTTT. The V and J genes are TRBV9 and TRBJ1-3; 7 bases fit TRBD1. V lost 4 bases, J lost 1 base, and 8 bases stayed unmatched. The CDR3 has 16 residues. Germline values: CDR1 SGDLS, CDR2 YYNGEE.

This clone has just a few counts. This chain joins TRBV2 and TRBJ1-3; 8 positions agree with TRBD1. V shed 5 bases and J 0 bases; nucleotides not matched to a gene: 3. The germline V gene has CDR1 SNHLY and CDR2 FYNNEI. The CDR3 contains 15 residues. The CDR3 bases are TGTGCCAGCAGTCGGGACAGGAGCTCTGGAAACACCATATATTTT. Translating it yields CASSRDRSSGNTIYF.

The chain is built from TRBV18 and TRBJ2-5; 13 bases agree with TRBD2. Germline CDR1 and CDR2: KGHSH and LQKENI. This CDR3 is built from 16 residues. The J segment lost 1 base and the V segment lost 6 bases, leaving 5 bases of the junction unmatched. CDR3 nucleotides: TGTGCCAGCTCCCCCGGGACTAGCGGGGCCCAAGAGACCCAGTACTTC. Residues: CASSPGTSGAQETQYF. Complete variable domain (other parts from reference TRBV18 and TRBJ2-5): NAGVMQNPRHLVRRRGQEARLRCSPMKGHSHVYWYRQLPEEGLKFMVYLQKENIIDESGMPKERFSAEFPKEGPSILRIQQVVRGDSAAYFCASSPGTSGAQETQYFGPGTRLLVL.

In DNA form, the CDR3 reads TGTGCCAGCAGCGCAGGACTAGGTGGCAACATTCAGTACTTC. Its translation: CASSAGLGGNIQYF. The chain has TRBV11-3 and TRBJ2-4; 7 bases map to TRBD2. J gave up 7 bases and V 5 bases, and 8 bases lay outside the gene matches. Germline CDR1 SGHNT, CDR2 YENEEA. This CDR3 is built from 14 residues. The entire variable domain, with the rest obtained from reference TRBV11-3 and TRBJ2-4, is as follows: EAGVVQSPRYKIIEKKQPVAFWCNPISGHNTLYWYLQNLGQGPELLIRYENEEAVDDSQLPKDRFSAERLKGVDSTLKIQPAELGDSAVYLCASSAGLGGNIQYFGAGTRLSVL.

The chain has TRBV6-5 and TRBJ2-7; 7 nucleotides match TRBD1. Germline lookup yields CDR1 MNHEY and CDR2 SVGAGI. The V and J ends lost 6 bases and 0 bases, in that order; junction bases with no gene match: 8. CDR3 length: 15 residues. CDR3 sequence: CASRPLTGSSYEQYF. The CDR3 nucleotides are TGTGCCAGCAGGCCCCTGACAGGGAGCTCCTACGAGCAGTACTTC.

The chain recombines TRBV4-3 with TRBJ2-3, with 11 bases identical to TRBD2. The junction had 13 bases not matched to a gene; V was cut back by 0 bases and J by 2 bases. Per germline, CDR1 LGHNA and CDR2 YSLEER. CDR3 length: 20 amino acids. The CDR3 DNA sequence: TGCGCCAGCAGCCAAGATAGTCCCCTAGCGGGGGGACCTTTCACAGATACGCAGTATTTT. Its protein product is CASSQDSPLAGGPFTDTQYF.

In its sample, this clone was seen once. The CDR3 nucleotides are TGTGCCAGCACTCCTGAGGGAGGGGGAACCTACGAGCAGTACTTC. This gives the protein CASTPEGGGTYEQYF. The chain combines TRBV2 with TRBJ2-7; perhaps TRBD2 as D (7 bases). The CDR3 totals 15 residues. Trimming pared 7 bases from V and 2 bases from J, leaving 18 bases between. Per the germline V gene, CDR1 is SNHLY and CDR2 is FYNNEI.

This clone showed up just a few times. The genes are TRBV5-5 and TRBJ2-7; 7 nucleotides match TRBD1. The CDR3 totals 14 residues. Germline V gives CDR1 SGHKS, CDR2 YYEKEE (reference sequence). V dropped 5 bases and J dropped 6; count of bases not matched to a gene: 11. The CDR3 here is CASRLRDRVSEQYF. The CDR3 bases are TGTGCCAGCAGGTTAAGAGACAGGGTTAGCGAGCAGTACTTC.

This clone has only one observation. The V and J genes are TRBV2 and TRBJ2-2, with TRBD1 matching 12 bases. Germline assignment: CDR1 SNHLY and CDR2 FYNNEI. The CDR3 is made up of 19 amino acids. V lost 6 bases to trimming and J lost 4 bases; unmatched junction nucleotides: 15. The CDR3 sequence: CASRIGDRGPEFTTGELFF. The CDR3 DNA sequence: TGTGCCAGCAGGATCGGGGACAGGGGGCCGGAGTTTACCACCGGGGAGCTGTTTTTT.

The chain couples TRBV19 to TRBJ1-1; D unclear. V lost 5 bases, J lost 7 bases, and 11 bases lay in between. The CDR3 totals 12 residues. Germline V gene sequence: CDR1 LNHDA, CDR2 SQIVND (reference sequence). The CDR3 spells CASSFGVLEAFF. The CDR3 DNA is TGTGCCAGTAGTTTCGGGGTCCTTGAAGCTTTCTTT.

This chain connects TRBV19 to TRBJ1-3, with D unclear. Trimming removed 3 bases from V and 8 bases from J, with 14 bases in between. The CDR3 totals 14 residues. Germline CDR1 is LNHDA and CDR2 is SQIVND (reference sequence). The CDR3 DNA is TGTGCCAGTAGTATCGGAGGGTATAGGGACACCATATATTTT. Its protein is CASSIGGYRDTIYF.

The chain employs TRBV7-9 and TRBJ2-7, with D possibly being TRBD1 (5 bases). With 1 base removed from V and 2 bases from J, the gap between germline ends came to 15 bases. From germline, CDR1 is SEHNR and CDR2 FQNEAQ (reference sequence). This CDR3 is 16 amino acids long. The CDR3 DNA reads TGTGCCAGCAGCTTAGAGGGCCGCCAAGGGGCCTACGAGCAGTACTTC. Protein sequence: CASSLEGRQGAYEQYF.

This chain connects TRBV29-1 to TRBJ2-3; the match to TRBD1 covers 7 bases. This CDR3 spans 14 amino acids. V dropped 8 bases and J dropped 0; count of bases not matched to a gene: 8. CDR1 and CDR2 from the germline V gene are SQVTM and ANQGSEA. The CDR3: CSTQGGTSTDTQYF. CDR3 in DNA: TGCAGCACACAAGGGGGCACTAGCACAGATACGCAGTATTTT.

The chain carries TRBV5-1 and TRBJ2-7, with 8 bases fitting TRBD1. CDR3 length: 13 amino acids. V shed 4 bases, J shed 5 bases, and the junction held 5 bases outside the gene matches. In germline, CDR1 is SGHRS, CDR2 YFSETQ. CDR3 bases: TGCGCCAGCAGCCGGACAGGGTGGGACGAGCAGTACTTC. Translated, it gives CASSRTGWDEQYF.

This CDR3 reads CASSVAGGAEAFF. The CDR3, as DNA: TGTGCCAGCAGCGTAGCTGGGGGGGCCGAAGCTTTCTTT. V is TRBV9 and J is TRBJ1-1; a possible D gene is TRBD1 (6 bases). The CDR3 has 13 residues. Germline V CDR1 and CDR2: SGDLS, YYNGEE. V shed 0 bases and J shed 8 bases, with 11 bases lying between them.

The chain recombines TRBV15 with TRBJ2-3; 11 nucleotides align to TRBD2. Germline lookup yields CDR1 LNHNV and CDR2 YYDKDF (reference sequence). The length of the CDR3 is 17 residues. Unmatched junction bases numbered 6, after V lost 0 bases and J lost 4 bases. CDR3 bases: TGTGCCACCAGCAGAGATAGGGCTAGCGGGAGGTCAGATACGCAGTATTTT. Residues: CATSRDRASGRSDTQYF.

The chain couples TRBV7-6 to TRBJ2-3; D is perhaps TRBD2 (6 bases). This CDR3 is 13 amino acids long. From germline, CDR1 is SGHVS and CDR2 FNYEAQ. V lost 4 bases and J lost 3, with 8 bases in between. In DNA, the CDR3 is TGTGCCAGCAGCTCGGCGGGGACAGATACGCAGTATTTT. Encoded protein: CASSSAGTDTQYF.

V usage is TRBV28 and J usage is TRBJ2-3; 7 bases are a match to TRBD2. This CDR3 has 13 residues. CDR1 and CDR2 (germline): MDHEN, SYDVKM. Trimming cost V 5 bases and J 5 bases; bases outside gene matches: 4. The CDR3 nucleotides are TGTGCCAGCAGTCGGACTAGATTAGATACGCAGTATTTT. It translates to CASSRTRLDTQYF.

The rearrangement links TRBV2 to TRBJ2-1; 10 nucleotides align to TRBD2. The junction had 1 base not matched to a gene; V was cut back by 5 bases and J by 0 bases. The CDR3 is made up of 15 amino acids. The germline V gene encodes CDR1 SNHLY and CDR2 FYNNEI. CDR3 nucleotide sequence: TGTGCCAGCAGTTCTAGCGGGAGCTCCTACAATGAGCAGTTCTTC. Amino acids: CASSSSGSSYNEQFF.

This clone has a handful of counts. This sequence joins TRBV6-4 and TRBJ1-2, with D perhaps TRBD1 (6 bases). The CDR3 spans 12 residues. Trimming removed 6 bases at V and 8 bases at J, with 13 bases between. Germline assignment: CDR1 MRHNA and CDR2 SNTAGT. This chain's CDR3 is CASSDTGYGYTF. In DNA, the CDR3 is TGTGCCAGCAGCGATACAGGGTACGGCTACACCTTC.

This clone occurred a few times. The chain has TRBV10-3 and TRBJ2-2; 7 bases map to TRBD1. J gave up 3 bases and V 3 bases, and 4 bases lay outside the gene matches. Looked up from germline, CDR1 is ENHRY and CDR2 is SYGVKD. CDR3 length: 15 amino acids. CDR3 DNA: TGTGCCATCAGTGAAGGCCAGGGGGACACCGGGGAGCTGTTTTTT. Its translation: CAISEGQGDTGELFF.

The chain carries TRBV5-1 and TRBJ2-1; 11 bases are a match to TRBD2. CDR3 length equals 15 residues. Germline V gene sequence: CDR1 SGHRS, CDR2 YFSETQ. The V segment lost 0 bases and the J segment 8 bases; nucleotides outside the gene matches: 4. The CDR3 bases are TGCGCCAGCAGCTTGGCTAGCGGGAGGTTAGATGAGCAGTTCTTC. This sequence encodes CASSLASGRLDEQFF.